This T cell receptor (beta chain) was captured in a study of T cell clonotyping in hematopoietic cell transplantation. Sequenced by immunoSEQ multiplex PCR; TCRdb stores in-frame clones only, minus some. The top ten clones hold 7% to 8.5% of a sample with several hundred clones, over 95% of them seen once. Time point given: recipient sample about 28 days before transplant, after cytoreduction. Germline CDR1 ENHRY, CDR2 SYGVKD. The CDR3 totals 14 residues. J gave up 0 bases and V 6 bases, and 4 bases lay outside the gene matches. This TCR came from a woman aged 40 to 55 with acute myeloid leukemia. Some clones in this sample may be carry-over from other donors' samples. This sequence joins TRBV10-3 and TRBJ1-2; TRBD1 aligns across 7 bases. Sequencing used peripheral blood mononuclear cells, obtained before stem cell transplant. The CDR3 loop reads CAIRGTDSNYGYTF. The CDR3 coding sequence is TGTGCCATCAGGGGGACAGATTCTAACTATGGCTACACCTTC.